The 16 T cell receptor beta chains below all came from one sample that was sequenced in a study of T-cell memory formation after mild COVID-19. A single record per CDR3 protein comes from TCRdb applying MiXCR to the 5' RACE reads. The table has 68,000 or so distinct CDR3 sequences, approximately 15% seen once. Sequencing was performed on PBMCs or a T cell subset sorted from them (not recorded which). The source is an adult woman who had mild COVID-19 (a few samples of this study predate the infection). Cell type and time point are not known.

This clonotype was picked up one time. The gene calls are TRBV2 and TRBJ1-1; D not certain. V shed 4 bases and J shed 6 bases, with 12 bases lying between them. The CDR3 runs to 13 residues. The germline V gene encodes CDR1 SNHLY and CDR2 FYNNEI. The CDR3 DNA reads TGTGCCAGCAGTGCTCCCCCGGCAGCTGAAGCTTTCTTT. Translating gives CASSAPPAAEAFF.

The rearrangement links TRBV29-1 to TRBJ2-1, with D possibly TRBD2 on 6 matching bases. There are 12 residues in the CDR3. V lost 4 bases to trimming and J lost 9 bases, with 13 bases between them. From germline, CDR1 is SQVTM and CDR2 ANQGSEA. This chain's CDR3 is CSVGEGGGEQFF. The CDR3 region has the DNA TGCAGCGTTGGTGAGGGAGGCGGTGAGCAGTTCTTC.

Only a few counts were recorded for this clonotype. The rearrangement links TRBV5-1 to TRBJ2-6; TRBD1 aligns across 10 bases. Germline loops: CDR1 SGHRS, CDR2 YFSETQ. The junction had 6 bases not matched to a gene; V was cut back by 3 bases and J by 0 bases. CDR3 size: 18 residues. CDR3 nucleotide sequence: TGCGCCAGCAGCTGGGGACAGGGGACGAGCTCTGGGGCCAACGTCCTGACTTTC. It encodes CASSWGQGTSSGANVLTF.

The CDR3 DNA sequence: TGTGCCACCTCCGGGACTAGCGGGAACAATGAGCAGTTCTTC. The encoded protein is CATSGTSGNNEQFF. V usage is TRBV6-5 and J usage is TRBJ2-1; TRBD2 agrees at 13 bases. This CDR3 region has 14 residues. V was clipped by 10 bases and J by 5 bases; unmatched bases: 5. Germline assignment: CDR1 MNHEY and CDR2 SVGAGI.

This clonotype was detected only a few times. The chain has TRBV6-5 and TRBJ2-1; possibly TRBD1 for D (6 bases). The germline V and J ends were trimmed by 6 bases and 0 bases, with 12 bases remaining between them. The germline gives CDR1 MNHEY, CDR2 SVGAGI. This CDR3 has 15 amino acids. The chain's CDR3 is CASSAQGGSYNEQFF. CDR3 bases: TGTGCCAGCAGCGCCCAAGGGGGCTCCTACAATGAGCAGTTCTTC.

This clonotype was seen a handful of times. This chain uses TRBV7-9 with TRBJ2-1; weak D call: TRBD2 (6 bases). The germline V and J ends were trimmed by 5 bases and 4 bases, with 18 bases remaining between them. The CDR3 contains 16 residues. Germline loops: CDR1 SEHNR, CDR2 FQNEAQ (reference sequence). CDR3 in DNA: TGTGCCAGCAGCAATTTCCGGGGGAGAGGTTACAATGAGCAGTTCTTC. It encodes CASSNFRGRGYNEQFF.

The chain has TRBV9 and TRBJ2-1; D possibly matches TRBD1 or TRBD2 (5 bases each). This CDR3 comprises 14 residues. V lost 0 bases to trimming and J lost 7 bases, with 11 bases between them. Germline CDR1 and CDR2: SGDLS and YYNGEE. The CDR3 loop reads CASSVDNRRNEQFF. The CDR3 DNA sequence: TGTGCCAGCAGCGTAGATAACAGGAGGAATGAGCAGTTCTTC. The full variable domain, its missing parts supplied by reference TRBV9 and TRBJ2-1, is DSGVTQTPKHLITATGQRVTLRCSPRSGDLSVYWYQQSLDQGLQFLIQYYNGEERAKGNILERFSAQQFPDLHSELNLSSLELGDSALYFCASSVDNRRNEQFFGPGTRLTVL.

The gene calls are TRBV29-1 and TRBJ2-5, with D hard to call. V shed 0 bases and J shed 3 bases, with 23 bases lying between them. Germline V CDR1 and CDR2: SQVTM, ANQGSEA. CDR3 length equals 18 residues. In DNA, the CDR3 is TGCAGCGTTGAAGACACCGGTTGGGGTAACGCCTTAGAAGAGACCCAGTACTTC. Its translation: CSVEDTGWGNALEETQYF.

The sample holds one count of this clonotype. The chain uses TRBV7-8 and TRBJ1-1; 8 positions agree with TRBD1. There are 15 residues in the CDR3. The trim removed 5 bases at V and 10 bases at J, leaving 15 bases unmatched. Germline V CDR1 and CDR2: SGHVS, FQNEAQ. For the CDR3, the DNA is TGTGCCAGCAGCGTCTTGGGACAGGCTGAAGTTCCAGCTTTCTTT. It translates to CASSVLGQAEVPAFF.

The CDR3 DNA reads as TGTGCCAGCAGCTTGCCCGAAGGGAGCTATGGCTACACCTTC. This gives the protein CASSLPEGSYGYTF. The chain employs TRBV5-5 and TRBJ1-2; no clear D. Deletions cut 1 base from V and 4 bases from J, with 11 bases between. From germline, CDR1 is SGHKS and CDR2 YYEKEE (reference sequence). The CDR3 is 14 amino acids.

This rearrangement joins TRBV5-6 to TRBJ1-1, with no clear D. CDR3 size: 13 residues. Germline V lookup: CDR1 SGHDT, CDR2 YYEEEE. Trimming removed 5 bases from V and 1 base from J, with 9 bases in between. The CDR3 coding sequence is TGTGCCAGCAGTGTCGGAACGAACACTGAAGCTTTCTTT. Amino acids: CASSVGTNTEAFF.

The gene calls are TRBV4-3 and TRBJ2-5; D gene ambiguous. The germline V gene has CDR1 LGHNA and CDR2 YSLEER. V dropped 0 bases and J dropped 5 bases, with 13 bases sitting between them. The CDR3 is 15 residues long. The CDR3 coding sequence is TGCGCCAGCAGCCAAGATCTTCAGCGTCGGGAGACCCAGTACTTC. Translating gives CASSQDLQRRETQYF.

Judged by abundance, this clonotype is large (0.1 to 1%). V gene TRBV9 combines with J gene TRBJ2-5, with 8 bases identical to TRBD1. The ends lost 4 bases at V and 4 bases at J; junction bases unmatched: 6. This CDR3 contains 14 residues. Germline CDR1 is SGDLS and CDR2 is YYNGEE. CDR3 nucleotides: TGTGCCAGCAGCAAGACAGGGGCGGGAGAGACCCAGTACTTC. It specifies CASSKTGAGETQYF.

This chain connects TRBV4-1 to TRBJ2-7, with D unclear. The CDR3 contains 14 residues. Germline assignment: CDR1 MGHRA and CDR2 YSYEKL. V was shortened by 1 base and J by 4 bases, with 11 bases between the two germline ends. CDR3 protein: CASSQVVESYEQYF. CDR3 nucleotide sequence: TGCGCCAGCAGCCAAGTTGTGGAGAGTTACGAGCAGTACTTC.

In this sample, this clonotype turned up a few times. The rearrangement uses TRBV2 and TRBJ2-4, with 7 bases that match TRBD1. The junction had 2 bases not matched to a gene; V was cut back by 6 bases and J by 0 bases. The germline CDR1 and CDR2 sequences are SNHLY and FYNNEI. CDR3 length: 14 residues. In DNA form, the CDR3 reads TGTGCCAGCAGGTGGACAGGAGCCAAAAACATTCAGTACTTC. This translates into CASRWTGAKNIQYF.

This chain joins TRBV5-1 and TRBJ2-7; 9 nucleotides agree with TRBD1. CDR3 length equals 15 residues. Trimming cost V 5 bases and J 1 base; bases outside gene matches: 7. CDR1 and CDR2 (germline): SGHRS, YFSETQ. The CDR3 DNA reads TGCGCCAGCAGGGATAGGGGACAGGGTTCCTACGAGCAGTACTTC. It is translated as CASRDRGQGSYEQYF.